This TCR beta chain was documented in a study of T cells in Graves' hyperthyroidism and ophthalmopathy. As for the study in general: At the time of initial diagnosis and before any treatment, peripheral blood was collected. The study's findings and limits: Most thyroid-expanded clonotypes above 0.001 were also found in blood.

Inclusion characteristics of ophthalmopathy patients comprised a Clinical Activity Score of at least 3, a NOSPECS grade of at least 4, and duration under 3 months. A remark on this clonotype: Antigen: not known. At one end, the junction sequence differs from germline, possibly due to a read error.

CDR1 and CDR2 from the germline V gene are LGHNA and YNFKEQ. The CDR3 sequence is 16 residues long. Using RNA transcripts as the source, TCR beta CDR3 regions were amplified. First-round RT-PCR with HTBI primers amplified the TCR CDR3 region. TCRdb ran MiXCR on the multiplex PCR reads and lists one entry per CDR3 protein. The sample lists 530,000 or so distinct CDR3 sequences, roughly 18% seen once, with roughly 15% in the top ten. The V call is TRBV4-2, the J call TRBJ1-1, with TRBD1 matching over 10 bases. Sequenced material: blood. The receptor comes from a young woman with Graves' ophthalmopathy. The CDR3 loop reads CASSQGTGGTNTEAYF. CDR3 DNA sequence: TGTGCCAGCAGCCAAGGGACAGGGGGGACGAACACTGAAGCTTACTTT.